The 9 T cell receptor beta chains below come from one sample, sequenced in a study of identical twins. TCRdb independently ran MiXCR on the 5' RACE reads; one entry per CDR3 protein. The sample contains 690,000 or so distinct CDR3 sequences, 8.6% of which appear only once. These data also formed part of another study, on yellow fever vaccine responses in identical twins.

Sequences were obtained from PBMCs. The source of these receptors is a young woman in good health.

The V gene is TRBV20-1, the J gene TRBJ2-5; TRBD1 matches at 8 bases. V was clipped by 5 bases and J by 1 base; unmatched bases: 3. This CDR3 spans 13 amino acids. From germline, CDR1 is DFQATT and CDR2 SNEGSKA (reference sequence). The CDR3 reads CSAPDRAQETQYF. The CDR3 DNA is TGCAGTGCTCCGGACAGGGCCCAAGAGACCCAGTACTTC.

This clonotype occurred a few times. The gene calls are TRBV27 and TRBJ2-3; tentatively, D is TRBD1 (6 bases). The CDR3 covers 14 residues. The germline V and J ends were trimmed by 5 bases and 2 bases, with 11 bases remaining between them. Per the germline V gene, CDR1 is MNHEY and CDR2 is SMNVEV (reference sequence). The CDR3 nucleotides are TGTGCCAGCAGTACAGACAGGCTCACAGATACGCAGTATTTT. Its translation is CASSTDRLTDTQYF.

This chain uses TRBV19 with TRBJ2-7; 8 nucleotides align to TRBD1. The germline V gene encodes CDR1 LNHDA and CDR2 SQIVND (reference sequence). With V trimmed by 9 bases and J by 3 bases, 16 bases remained unmatched. The length of the CDR3 is 16 residues. The CDR3 region is CASTPALGQGGYEQYF. The CDR3 DNA reads TGTGCCAGCACACCCGCCCTAGGACAGGGAGGCTACGAGCAGTACTTC.

As concerns this clonotype: One base away lies a much larger clone, so this may be a sequencing read error. The chain uses TRBV11-1 and TRBJ2-2; the D is unclear. CDR1 is SGHAT, CDR2 FQDESV, per germline (reference sequence). The CDR3 loop spans 12 amino acids. The CDR3 nucleotides are TGTACCAGCAGCCCCCGTTCCGGGGAGCTGTTTTTT. Its translation: CTSSPRSGELFF.

There are a few counts of this clonotype. The chain couples TRBV20-1 to TRBJ2-5; 9 positions agree with TRBD2. Trimming cost V 3 bases and J 2 bases; bases outside gene matches: 7. Germline CDR1 DFQATT, CDR2 SNEGSKA (reference sequence). This CDR3 has 15 residues. The CDR3: CSASRRSGGQETQYF. The CDR3 bases are TGCAGTGCTAGTCGGCGGAGCGGGGGGCAAGAGACCCAGTACTTC.

In this sample, this clonotype turned up once. At one end, the junction sequence differs from germline, possibly due to a read error. The CDR3 reads CSSKQGSPANTGELFF. The CDR3 DNA is TGCTCCAGCAAACAGGGGTCTCCGGCGAACACCGGGGAGCTGTTTTTT. This sequence joins TRBV5-1 and TRBJ2-2; 7 positions agree with TRBD1. Germline CDR1 and CDR2: SGHRS and YFSETQ. There are 16 residues in the CDR3.

The chain carries TRBV18 and TRBJ2-7; 10 bases map to TRBD2. The CDR3 covers 16 residues. The V gene end was trimmed by 2 bases and the J gene end by 2 bases; junction bases not matched to a gene: 6. Looked up from germline, CDR1 is KGHSH and CDR2 is LQKENI. The CDR3 nucleotides read TGTGCCAGCTCACCAGCGGGGACTAGCGATGCCTACGAGCAGTACTTC. This sequence encodes CASSPAGTSDAYEQYF.

The table lists this clonotype with many counts. The CDR3 coding sequence is TGTGCCAGCAGCGACTGGGGAGACAATGAGCAGTTCTTC. Protein sequence: CASSDWGDNEQFF. The chain couples TRBV7-9 to TRBJ2-1; maybe TRBD2 (5 bases). Germline V gene sequence: CDR1 SEHNR, CDR2 FQNEAQ (reference sequence). Trimming removed 5 bases from V and 5 bases from J, with 10 bases in between. The CDR3 length is 13 residues.

The chain links TRBV4-3 to TRBJ2-1; the match to TRBD2 covers 12 bases. Germline CDR1 LGHNA, CDR2 YSLEER. V lost 0 bases to trimming and J lost 6 bases; unmatched junction nucleotides: 6. The CDR3 has 17 residues. CDR3 in DNA: TGCGCCAGCAGCCAAGATTGGTCTAGCGGGAGGGCCAATGAGCAGTTCTTC. Translated, it gives CASSQDWSSGRANEQFF.